Each of the 5 T cell receptor beta chains below was sequenced from the same sample in a study of identifying expanded T cells in peripheral blood. TCRdb's table, derived via immunoSEQ multiplex PCR, lists solely in-frame clones and lacks some. The data hold fewer than 85,000 clones, with 80% to 90% observed a single time. Sequenced sample: blood. The source of these receptors is a person aged 18-70 years in good health.

To note about this clone: A read error may produce the germline difference seen at one junction end. The gene calls are TRBV7-7 and TRBJ2-2; possible D gene TRBD1, 6 bases. The CDR3 contains 15 residues. Germline V lookup: CDR1 SSHAT, CDR2 FNYEAQ (reference sequence). The CDR3 DNA follows: TGTGCTAGCAGCTTAGCTAACAGGGACACCGGGGAGCTGTTTTTT. As protein: CASSLANRDTGELFF.

The chain recombines TRBV28 with TRBJ2-3; D is perhaps TRBD1 or TRBD2 (5 bases each). The CDR3 is 15 amino acids. V lost 6 bases to trimming and J lost 2 bases, with 15 bases between them. Germline V CDR1 and CDR2: MDHEN, SYDVKM. This CDR3 is CASSSGTENTDTQYF. CDR3 nucleotide sequence: TGTGCCAGCAGCTCCGGGACGGAAAACACAGATACGCAGTATTTT.

The V call is TRBV4-3, the J call TRBJ2-1; a weak D match, TRBD2 (5 bases). Germline V gene lookup returns CDR1 LGHNA and CDR2 YSLEER. The germline V and J ends were trimmed by 1 base and 1 base, with 8 bases remaining between them. CDR3 length equals 15 residues. The CDR3 coding sequence is TGCGCCAGCAGCCAAGTGGGAGAATCCTACAATGAGCAGTTCTTC. It yields the protein CASSQVGESYNEQFF.

The chain is built from TRBV29-1 and TRBJ2-7; D unresolved. Germline V gives CDR1 SQVTM, CDR2 ANQGSEA. Trimming left V 7 bases short and J 2 bases short, with 18 bases between. This CDR3 spans 14 amino acids. The CDR3 sequence: CSAGNSRSAYEQYF. For the CDR3, the DNA is TGCAGCGCGGGCAACTCTCGTTCTGCCTACGAGCAGTACTTC.

The gene calls are TRBV28 and TRBJ2-7; D is undetermined. The CDR3 runs 11 residues. Trimming took 4 bases from V and 5 from J, leaving 6 bases between them. Per germline, CDR1 MDHEN and CDR2 SYDVKM. DNA for the CDR3: TGTGCCAGCAGTTCCCGGAACGAGCAGTACTTC. It encodes CASSSRNEQYF.